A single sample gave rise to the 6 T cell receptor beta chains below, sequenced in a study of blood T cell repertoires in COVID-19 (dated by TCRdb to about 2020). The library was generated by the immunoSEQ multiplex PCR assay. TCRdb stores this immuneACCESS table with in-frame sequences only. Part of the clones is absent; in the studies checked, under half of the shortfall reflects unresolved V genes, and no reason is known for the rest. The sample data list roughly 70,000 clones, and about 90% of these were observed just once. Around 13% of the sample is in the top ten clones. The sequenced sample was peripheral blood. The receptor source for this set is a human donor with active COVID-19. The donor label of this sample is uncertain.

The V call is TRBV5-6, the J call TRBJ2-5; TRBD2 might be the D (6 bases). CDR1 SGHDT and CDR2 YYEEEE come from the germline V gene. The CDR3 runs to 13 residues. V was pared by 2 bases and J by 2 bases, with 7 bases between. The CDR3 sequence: CASSFGGQETQYF. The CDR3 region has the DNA TGTGCCAGCAGCTTCGGGGGTCAAGAGACCCAGTACTTC.

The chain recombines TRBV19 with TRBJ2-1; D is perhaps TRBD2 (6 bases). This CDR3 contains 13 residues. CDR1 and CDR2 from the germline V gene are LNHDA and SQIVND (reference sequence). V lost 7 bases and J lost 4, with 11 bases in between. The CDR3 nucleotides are TGTGCCAGTATAGGTAGCGGATACAATGAGCAGTTCTTC. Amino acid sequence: CASIGSGYNEQFF.

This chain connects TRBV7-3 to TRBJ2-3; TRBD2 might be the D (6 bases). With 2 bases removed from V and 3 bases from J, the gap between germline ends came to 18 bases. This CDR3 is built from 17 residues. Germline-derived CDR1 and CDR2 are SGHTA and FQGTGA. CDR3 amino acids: CASSLGLQEGRTDTQYF. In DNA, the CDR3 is TGTGCCAGCAGCTTAGGTCTACAGGAGGGTAGGACAGATACGCAGTATTTT.

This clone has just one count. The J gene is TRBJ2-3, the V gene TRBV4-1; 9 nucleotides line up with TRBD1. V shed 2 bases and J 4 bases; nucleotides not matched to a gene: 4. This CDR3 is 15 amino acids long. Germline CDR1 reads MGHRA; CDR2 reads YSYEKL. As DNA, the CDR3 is TGCGCCAGCAGCCAACCACGACAGGGGGCAGATACGCAGTATTTT. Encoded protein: CASSQPRQGADTQYF.

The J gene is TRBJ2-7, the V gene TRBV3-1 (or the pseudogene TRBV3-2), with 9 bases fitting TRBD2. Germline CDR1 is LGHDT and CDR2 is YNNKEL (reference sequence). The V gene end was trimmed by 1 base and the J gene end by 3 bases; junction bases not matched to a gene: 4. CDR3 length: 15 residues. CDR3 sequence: CASSQGASGNYEQYF. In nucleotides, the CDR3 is TGTGCCAGCAGCCAAGGTGCTAGCGGGAACTACGAGCAGTACTTC.

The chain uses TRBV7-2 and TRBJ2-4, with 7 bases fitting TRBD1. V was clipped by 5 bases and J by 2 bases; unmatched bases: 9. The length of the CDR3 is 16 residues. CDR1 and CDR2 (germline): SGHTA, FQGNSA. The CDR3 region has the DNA TGTGCCAGCAGCACCACAGGGGTGATGACCAAAAACATTCAGTACTTC. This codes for CASSTTGVMTKNIQYF.